The 25 T cell receptor beta chains below all came from one sample that was sequenced in a study of blood T cell repertoires in COVID-19. Profiled with immunoSEQ multiplex PCR; TCRdb holds only in-frame clones, not every one. The sample shows about 15,000 clones, 80% to 90% of them seen only once. Sequences were obtained from peripheral blood. The receptor set was obtained from a human donor in a cohort sampled during active COVID-19.

This chain links TRBV7-9 with TRBJ2-5; TRBD2 matches at 8 bases. CDR1 is SEHNR and CDR2 is FQNEAQ in the germline V gene (reference sequence). The CDR3 spans 14 residues. Trimming cost V 5 bases and J 4 bases; bases outside gene matches: 6. The CDR3 nucleotides are TGTGCCAGCAGCGAAGGCGGGGGGCGAGAGACCCAGTACTTC. Amino acid sequence: CASSEGGGRETQYF.

The chain joins TRBV5-1 to TRBJ2-5, with a weak D call TRBD1 (5 bases). The germline V gene encodes CDR1 SGHRS and CDR2 YFSETQ. V was shortened by 6 bases and J by 1 base, with 13 bases between the two germline ends. The CDR3 totals 14 residues. The CDR3 nucleotides are TGCGCCAGCAACCCTTCCAGGGCCCAAGAGACCCAGTACTTC. It translates to CASNPSRAQETQYF.

The chain couples TRBV4-2 to TRBJ1-2, with a weak D call TRBD1 (6 bases). The CDR3 spans 15 residues. The V end lost 1 base, the J end lost 4 bases, and 13 bases lay between the germline ends. Germline V gene sequence: CDR1 LGHNA, CDR2 YNFKEQ. The CDR3 sequence: CASSQAVGQSYGYTF. The DNA for the CDR3 is TGTGCCAGCAGCCAAGCGGTGGGACAAAGCTATGGCTACACCTTC.

The chain carries TRBV2 and TRBJ2-5, with a weak D call TRBD2 (8 bases). Trimming shortened V by 10 bases and J by 0 bases, and 24 bases separated the two germline ends. The germline V gene has CDR1 SNHLY and CDR2 FYNNEI. This CDR3 comprises 17 residues. The CDR3 loop is CAIRGKVDSGDQETQYF. DNA for the CDR3: TGTGCCATCAGGGGGAAGGTTGATAGCGGGGACCAAGAGACCCAGTACTTC.

The gene calls are TRBV9 and TRBJ2-5, with D possibly TRBD2 on 5 matching bases. Trimming removed 0 bases from V and 2 bases from J, with 11 bases in between. The CDR3 loop spans 15 amino acids. From germline, CDR1 is SGDLS and CDR2 YYNGEE. CDR3 nucleotide sequence: TGTGCCAGCAGCGTAGTGGCCAGCGGACAAGAGACCCAGTACTTC. This sequence encodes CASSVVASGQETQYF.

The chain recombines TRBV6-5 with TRBJ2-7; TRBD1 aligns across 7 bases. The CDR3 length is 16 residues. V was clipped by 3 bases and J by 3 bases; unmatched bases: 11. CDR1 MNHEY and CDR2 SVGAGI come from the germline V gene. The CDR3 DNA reads as TGTGCCAGCAGTTATGGGCGTGACAGGGTTGTCTACGAGCAGTACTTC. Translated: CASSYGRDRVVYEQYF.

The chain links TRBV27 to TRBJ1-1; TRBD1 matches 8 bases. The CDR3 sequence is 14 residues long. Trimming took 6 bases from V and 3 from J; bases not matched to a gene: 6. In germline, CDR1 is MNHEY, CDR2 SMNVEV (reference sequence). The CDR3 reads CASSRGQEDTEAFF. In DNA, the CDR3 is TGTGCCAGCAGCCGGGGACAGGAGGACACTGAAGCTTTCTTT.

This clone was observed a handful of times. V is TRBV2 and J is TRBJ1-5; 10 bases are shared with TRBD1. The CDR3 consists of 14 residues. The V gene's germline CDR1 is SNHLY and CDR2 FYNNEI. The V and J ends lost 4 bases and 5 bases, in that order; junction bases with no gene match: 2. CDR3 loop: CASSGQGADQPQHF. As DNA, the CDR3 is TGTGCCAGCAGTGGACAGGGGGCGGATCAGCCCCAGCATTTT.

The V call is TRBV6-5, the J call TRBJ2-7, with D perhaps TRBD2 (5 bases). Germline values: CDR1 MNHEY, CDR2 SVGAGI. Trimming stripped 6 bases from V and 2 bases from J, with 17 bases between. This CDR3 region has 15 residues. The CDR3 here is CASSLRLSSAYEQYF. The CDR3 DNA reads as TGTGCCAGCAGCCTCCGACTAAGTTCTGCCTACGAGCAGTACTTC.

This clone was counted a few times. The chain links TRBV2 to TRBJ1-2, with 8 bases fitting TRBD1. In germline, CDR1 is SNHLY, CDR2 FYNNEI. The CDR3 consists of 14 residues. Trimming cost V 6 bases and J 5 bases; bases outside gene matches: 8. CDR3 bases: TGTGCCAGCAGACAACAGGGGGGGCAATATGGCTACACCTTC. It codes for CASRQQGGQYGYTF.

The V gene is TRBV27, the J gene TRBJ2-7; 8 positions match TRBD2. Trimming at V came to 7 bases and at J to 4 bases, leaving 9 bases not matched to a gene. CDR3 length equals 14 residues. CDR1 MNHEY and CDR2 SMNVEV come from the germline V gene (reference sequence). The CDR3, as DNA: TGTGCCAGCAACCGAGCGGGGGACCCTTACGAGCAGTACTTC. This gives the protein CASNRAGDPYEQYF.

The V call is TRBV6-5, the J call TRBJ2-1; tentative D call: TRBD2 (6 bases). CDR3 size: 16 residues. V was trimmed by 4 bases and J by 0 bases, leaving 13 bases between them. Germline V gene data show CDR1 as MNHEY and CDR2 as SVGAGI. CDR3 bases: TGTGCCAGCAGTTTAAAAATGGGGGGCTCCTACAATGAGCAGTTCTTC. It codes for CASSLKMGGSYNEQFF.

This chain uses TRBV27 with TRBJ2-2; 7 positions agree with TRBD2. The CDR3 loop spans 16 amino acids. V dropped 2 bases and J dropped 3; count of bases not matched to a gene: 6. Germline assignment: CDR1 MNHEY and CDR2 SMNVEV (reference sequence). This chain's CDR3 is CASSLEGGPDTGELFF. In nucleotides, the CDR3 is TGTGCCAGCAGTTTAGAGGGAGGGCCTGACACCGGGGAGCTGTTTTTT.

The chain employs TRBV11-1 and TRBJ2-7; 11 positions match TRBD2. Germline V gene data show CDR1 as SGHAT and CDR2 as FQDESV (reference sequence). The junction had 10 bases not matched to a gene; V was cut back by 5 bases and J by 4 bases. The CDR3 loop spans 16 amino acids. DNA for the CDR3: TGTGCCAGCAGCCTCAGCCTAGCGGGAGGAATATACGAGCAGTACTTC. It encodes CASSLSLAGGIYEQYF.

This chain joins TRBV5-1 and TRBJ1-2, with 9 bases fitting TRBD1. Trimming cost V 4 bases and J 2 bases; bases outside gene matches: 15. The CDR3 is 18 residues long. Germline CDR1 is SGHRS and CDR2 is YFSETQ. CDR3 sequence: CASSPGPRTGALNYGYTF. The CDR3 region has the DNA TGCGCCAGCAGCCCGGGGCCCCGGACAGGGGCACTAAACTATGGCTACACCTTC.

The chain links TRBV7-2 to TRBJ1-1; 8 bases align to TRBD1. J was trimmed by 3 bases and V by 5 bases; bases with no gene match: 5. The germline CDR1 and CDR2 sequences are SGHTA and FQGNSA. The CDR3 has 14 amino acids. The CDR3 DNA reads TGTGCCAGCAGCCTCCGACAGGGGCACACTGAAGCTTTCTTT. As protein: CASSLRQGHTEAFF.

The chain is built from TRBV16 and TRBJ2-7; 8 bases agree with TRBD1. After removal of 3 bases from V and 9 bases from J, the junction contained 10 bases not matched to a gene. Germline V gene lookup returns CDR1 KGHSY and CDR2 FQNENV. The CDR3 totals 14 residues. The DNA of the CDR3 is TGTGCCAGCAGCCAGGGACAGGCCGCTATCGGGCAGTACTTC. Encoded protein: CASSQGQAAIGQYF.

This chain joins TRBV5-5 and TRBJ2-7, with TRBD2 matching 9 bases. The CDR3 is 16 amino acids. Trimming took 4 bases from V and 1 from J; bases not matched to a gene: 9. The germline CDR1 and CDR2 sequences are SGHKS and YYEKEE (reference sequence). CDR3 nucleotide sequence: TGTGCCAGCAGCCGGGGACTAGCCGGGGGTTCCTACGAGCAGTACTTC. This gives the protein CASSRGLAGGSYEQYF.

V and J are TRBV5-1 and TRBJ1-5, with TRBD1 identical over 9 bases. The germline V gene has CDR1 SGHRS and CDR2 YFSETQ. Unmatched junction bases numbered 9, after V lost 7 bases and J lost 4 bases. The CDR3 loop spans 15 amino acids. The CDR3 sequence: CASERTGTGNQPQHF. The DNA of the CDR3 is TGCGCCAGCGAAAGGACTGGGACAGGGAATCAGCCCCAGCATTTT.

The chain links TRBV7-3 to TRBJ2-3, with TRBD2 matching 11 bases. The ends lost 0 bases at V and 0 bases at J; junction bases unmatched: 11. The CDR3 has 20 residues. The germline V gene encodes CDR1 SGHTA and CDR2 FQGTGA. The CDR3: CASSLTGLAGGPKSTDTQYF. As DNA, the CDR3 is TGTGCCAGCAGCTTAACTGGGCTAGCGGGGGGCCCCAAAAGCACAGATACGCAGTATTTT.

This chain connects TRBV29-1 to TRBJ1-4, with 11 bases identical to TRBD1. Germline V gene sequence: CDR1 SQVTM, CDR2 ANQGSEA. The CDR3 sequence is 13 residues long. V lost 4 bases, J lost 8 bases, and 3 bases stayed unmatched. This CDR3 is CSVGTGGREKLFF. CDR3 sequence (DNA): TGCAGCGTTGGGACAGGGGGCAGAGAAAAACTGTTTTTT.

The chain uses TRBV30 and TRBJ2-7; possibly TRBD1 for D (5 bases). Trimming removed 4 bases from V and 0 bases from J, with 16 bases in between. Germline V gene sequence: CDR1 GTSNPN, CDR2 SVGIG (reference sequence). The CDR3 is made up of 15 amino acids. The CDR3 DNA sequence: TGTGCCTGGACCCCGGCCAGGGTAAGCTCCTACGAGCAGTACTTC. This gives the protein CAWTPARVSSYEQYF.

The chain's CDR3 is CAWSATGDYGYTF. The CDR3, as DNA: TGTGCCTGGAGTGCGACAGGGGACTATGGCTACACCTTC. V and J are TRBV30 and TRBJ1-2; TRBD1 matches at 8 bases. Germline V lookup: CDR1 GTSNPN, CDR2 SVGIG (reference sequence). This CDR3 spans 13 amino acids. V gave up 1 base and J gave up 3 bases; unmatched junction bases: 1.

The rearrangement links TRBV2 to TRBJ1-3; 8 bases match TRBD1. J lost 2 bases, V lost 4 bases, and 4 bases had no gene match. The germline CDR1 and CDR2 sequences are SNHLY and FYNNEI. The CDR3 consists of 15 residues. CDR3 residues: CASSADRAAGNTIYF. The CDR3 DNA reads as TGTGCCAGCAGTGCGGACAGGGCGGCTGGAAACACCATATATTTT.

The V call is TRBV28, the J call TRBJ2-1, with 9 bases that match TRBD2. Trimming at V came to 1 base and at J to 4 bases, leaving 5 bases not matched to a gene. The germline V gene encodes CDR1 MDHEN and CDR2 SYDVKM. The CDR3 runs to 16 residues. CDR3 nucleotides: TGTGCCAGCAGTTTATTAGTAGCGGGGGCATACAATGAGCAGTTCTTC. Encoded protein: CASSLLVAGAYNEQFF. Combining the CDR3 with reference TRBV28 and TRBJ2-1 gives the whole variable domain DVKVTQSSRYLVKRTGEKVFLECVQDMDHENMFWYRQDPGLGLRLIYFSYDVKMKEKGDIPEGYSVSREKKERFSLILESASTNQTSMYLCASSLLVAGAYNEQFFGPGTRLTVL.